One and the same sample provided the 6 T cell receptor beta chains below, sequenced in a study of blood T cells in healthy people across ages. Primers used in a second PCR of about 6 to 11 cycles were a sample-barcoded 5' primer and a J-beta primer mix. TCRdb reprocessed the 5' RACE reads via MiXCR and lists one record per CDR3 protein. The sample carries 2 million or so distinct CDR3 sequences, less than 50% recorded once. Specimen: blood. Source of these receptors: a woman aged 40 to 50 in good health.

The rearrangement joins TRBV5-1 to TRBJ2-5, with 9 positions matching TRBD2. Germline CDR1 reads SGHRS; CDR2 reads YFSETQ. V lost 0 bases to trimming and J lost 11 bases; unmatched junction nucleotides: 20. CDR3 size: 18 residues. The CDR3 protein is CASSLGLLGTSFHDEQYF. The CDR3 coding sequence is TGCGCCAGCAGCTTGGGTCTACTGGGGACTAGCTTCCACGATGAGCAGTACTTC.

The CDR3 region has the DNA TGTGCCAGCAGCTCTTCTCGGGTGGCCCAGCATTTT. It yields the protein CASSSSRVAQHF. V gene TRBV7-2 combines with J gene TRBJ1-5, with D unresolved. Germline V gene sequence: CDR1 SGHTA, CDR2 FQGNSA. V was shortened by 4 bases and J by 11 bases, with 12 bases between the two germline ends. The CDR3 has 12 residues.

The chain is built from TRBV6-2 or TRBV6-3 and TRBJ1-1; no clear D gene. Trimming left V 4 bases short and J 1 base short, with 13 bases between. CDR3 size: 15 residues. Germline-derived CDR1 and CDR2 are MNHEY and SVGEGT. In nucleotides, the CDR3 is TGTGCCAGCAGTTTCCCTCGTCCTGGGAACACTGAAGCTTTCTTT. It encodes CASSFPRPGNTEAFF.

The chain joins TRBV6-6 to TRBJ2-1; D ambiguous. Per the germline V gene, CDR1 is MNHNY and CDR2 is SVGAGI (reference sequence). V shed 2 bases and J shed 8 bases, with 13 bases lying between them. The CDR3 has 14 residues. The CDR3 is CASSYARVAHEQFF. In nucleotides, the CDR3 is TGTGCCAGCAGTTACGCGAGAGTAGCACATGAGCAGTTCTTC.

The J gene is TRBJ1-2, the V gene TRBV27; tentatively, D is TRBD1 (6 bases). The CDR3 runs 15 residues. Germline V CDR1 and CDR2: MNHEY, SMNVEV (reference sequence). The V end was cut by 9 bases, the J end by 2 bases, with 19 bases between. The CDR3 DNA reads as TGTGCCAGTCGACCAGTCCTACAGGGAAACTATGGCTACACCTTC. Translation gives CASRPVLQGNYGYTF.

There are many counts of this clonotype. This rearrangement joins TRBV12-3 or TRBV12-4 to TRBJ2-5; TRBD1 matches 9 bases. The CDR3 is made up of 15 amino acids. V lost 3 bases to trimming and J lost 2 bases; unmatched junction nucleotides: 4. CDR3 sequence (DNA): TGTGCCAGCAGTTTGGGGACAGGGAAACAAGAGACCCAGTACTTC. Its translation: CASSLGTGKQETQYF.